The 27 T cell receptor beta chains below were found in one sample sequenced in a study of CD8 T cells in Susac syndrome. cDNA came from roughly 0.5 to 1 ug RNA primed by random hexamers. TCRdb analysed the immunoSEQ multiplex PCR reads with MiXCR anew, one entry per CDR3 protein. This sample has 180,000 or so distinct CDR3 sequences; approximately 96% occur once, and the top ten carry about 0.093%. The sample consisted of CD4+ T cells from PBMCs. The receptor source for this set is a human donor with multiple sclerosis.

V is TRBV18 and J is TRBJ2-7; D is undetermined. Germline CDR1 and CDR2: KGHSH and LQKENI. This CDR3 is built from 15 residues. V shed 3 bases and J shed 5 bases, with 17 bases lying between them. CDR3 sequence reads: CASSPPSTSRDEQYF. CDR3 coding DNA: TGTGCCAGCTCACCTCCGTCGACGAGTCGCGACGAGCAGTACTTC.

CDR3 coding DNA: TGTGCCAGCAGTTACTCGATTGGGACGCGCGAGCAGTTCTTC. Its protein product is CASSYSIGTREQFF. The chain employs TRBV6-5 and TRBJ2-1; D is possibly TRBD1 or TRBD2 (5 bases each). From germline, CDR1 is MNHEY and CDR2 SVGAGI. The V end was cut by 0 bases, the J end by 10 bases, with 13 bases between. The CDR3 runs 14 residues.

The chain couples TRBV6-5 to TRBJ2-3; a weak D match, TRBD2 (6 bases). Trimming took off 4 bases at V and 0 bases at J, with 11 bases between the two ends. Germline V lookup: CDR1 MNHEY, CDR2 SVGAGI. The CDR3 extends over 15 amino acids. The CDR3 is CASSWRAPSTDTQYF. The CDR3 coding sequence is TGTGCCAGCAGTTGGAGGGCCCCTAGCACAGATACGCAGTATTTT.

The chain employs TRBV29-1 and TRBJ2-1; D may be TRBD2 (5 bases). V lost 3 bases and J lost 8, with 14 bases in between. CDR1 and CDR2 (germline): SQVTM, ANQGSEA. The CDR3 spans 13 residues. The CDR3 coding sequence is TGCAGCGTTGATCGGCTAGCCGGGGATGAGCAGTTCTTC. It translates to CSVDRLAGDEQFF.

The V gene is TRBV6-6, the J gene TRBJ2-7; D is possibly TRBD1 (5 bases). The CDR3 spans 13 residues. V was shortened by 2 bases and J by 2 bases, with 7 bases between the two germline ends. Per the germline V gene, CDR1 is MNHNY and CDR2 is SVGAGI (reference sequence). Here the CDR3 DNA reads TGTGCCAGCAGTTACCAGGGAACCTACGAGCAGTACTTC. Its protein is CASSYQGTYEQYF.

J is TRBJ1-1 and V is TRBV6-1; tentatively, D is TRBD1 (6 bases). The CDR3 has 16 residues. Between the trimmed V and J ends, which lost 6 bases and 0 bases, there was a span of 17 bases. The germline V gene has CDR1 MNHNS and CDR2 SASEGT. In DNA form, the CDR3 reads TGTGCCAGCAGCTTCCTGGGACATGAAATGAACACTGAAGCTTTCTTT. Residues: CASSFLGHEMNTEAFF.

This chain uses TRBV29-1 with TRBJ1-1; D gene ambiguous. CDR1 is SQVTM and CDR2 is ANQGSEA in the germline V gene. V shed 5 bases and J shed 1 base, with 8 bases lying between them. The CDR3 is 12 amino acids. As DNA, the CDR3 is TGCAGCGTTAGGACGGAGAACACTGAAGCTTTCTTT. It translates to CSVRTENTEAFF.

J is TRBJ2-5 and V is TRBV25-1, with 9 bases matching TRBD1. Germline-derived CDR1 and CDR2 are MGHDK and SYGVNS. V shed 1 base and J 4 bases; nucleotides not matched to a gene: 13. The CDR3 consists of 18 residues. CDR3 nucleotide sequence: TGTGCCAGCAGTGAATGGGGGACAGGGACCCTGGGAGGAGAGACCCAGTACTTC. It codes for CASSEWGTGTLGGETQYF.

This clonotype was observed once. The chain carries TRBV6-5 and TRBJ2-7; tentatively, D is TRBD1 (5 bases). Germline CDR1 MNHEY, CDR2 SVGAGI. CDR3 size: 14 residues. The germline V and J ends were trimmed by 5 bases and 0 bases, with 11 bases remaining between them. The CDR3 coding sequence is TGTGCCAGCAGTGACAGCTCCTACTCCTACGAGCAGTACTTC. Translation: CASSDSSYSYEQYF.

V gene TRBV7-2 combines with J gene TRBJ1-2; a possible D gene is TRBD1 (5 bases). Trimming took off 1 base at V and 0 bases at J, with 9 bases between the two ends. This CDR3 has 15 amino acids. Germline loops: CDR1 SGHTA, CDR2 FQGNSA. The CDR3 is CASSLGVGANYGYTF. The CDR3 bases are TGTGCCAGCAGCTTAGGTGTGGGGGCTAACTATGGCTACACCTTC.

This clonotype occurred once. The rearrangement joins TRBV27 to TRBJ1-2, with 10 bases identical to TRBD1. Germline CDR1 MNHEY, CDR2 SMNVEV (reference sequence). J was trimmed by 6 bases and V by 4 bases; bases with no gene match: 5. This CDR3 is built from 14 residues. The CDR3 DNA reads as TGTGCCAGCAGTTCCCGGGACAGGGGTGATGGCTACACCTTC. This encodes CASSSRDRGDGYTF.

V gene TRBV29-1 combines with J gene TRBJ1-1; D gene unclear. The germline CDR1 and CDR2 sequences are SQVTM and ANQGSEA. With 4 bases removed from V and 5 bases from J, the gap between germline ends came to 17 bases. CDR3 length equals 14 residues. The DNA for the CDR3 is TGCAGCGTTGTGCAGCCCTCGCTGGGTACTGAAGCTTTCTTT. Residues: CSVVQPSLGTEAFF.

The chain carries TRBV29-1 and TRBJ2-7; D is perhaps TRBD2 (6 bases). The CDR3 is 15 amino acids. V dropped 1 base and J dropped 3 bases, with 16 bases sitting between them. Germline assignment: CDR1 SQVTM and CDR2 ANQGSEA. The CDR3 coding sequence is TGCAGCGTTGAAGGGGAGGCAGACCTGCGCTACGAGCAGTACTTC. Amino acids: CSVEGEADLRYEQYF.

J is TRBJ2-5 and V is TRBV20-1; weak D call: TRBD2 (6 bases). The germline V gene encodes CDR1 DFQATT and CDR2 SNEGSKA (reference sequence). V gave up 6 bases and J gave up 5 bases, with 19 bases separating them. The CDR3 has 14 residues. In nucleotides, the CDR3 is TGCAGTGCCTTCCCACGGGGGATGGAGGAGACCCAGTACTTC. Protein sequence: CSAFPRGMEETQYF.

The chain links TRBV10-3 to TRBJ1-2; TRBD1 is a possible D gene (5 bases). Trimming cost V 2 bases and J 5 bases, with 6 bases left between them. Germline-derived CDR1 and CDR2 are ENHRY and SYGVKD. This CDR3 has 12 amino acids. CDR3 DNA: TGTGCCATCAGTGAGGACAGATATGGCTACACCTTC. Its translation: CAISEDRYGYTF.

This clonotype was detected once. For the CDR3, the DNA is TGTGCCAGCAGTCCCGGGACAACTAGCACAGATACGCAGTATTTT. Amino acid sequence: CASSPGTTSTDTQYF. V is TRBV6-6 and J is TRBJ2-3; D is perhaps TRBD1 (6 bases). The germline V and J ends were trimmed by 5 bases and 0 bases, with 12 bases remaining between them. CDR1 and CDR2 (germline): MNHNY, SVGAGI (reference sequence). The CDR3 runs to 15 residues.

CDR3 amino acids: CASSLVLVGDEQFF. The CDR3 DNA sequence: TGTGCCAGCAGCTTAGTGCTAGTTGGAGATGAGCAGTTCTTC. V and J are TRBV7-9 and TRBJ2-1; D is unclear. Germline values: CDR1 SEHNR, CDR2 FQNEAQ (reference sequence). The V gene lost 1 base and the J gene lost 8 bases, with 12 bases spanning the gap. CDR3 length equals 14 residues.

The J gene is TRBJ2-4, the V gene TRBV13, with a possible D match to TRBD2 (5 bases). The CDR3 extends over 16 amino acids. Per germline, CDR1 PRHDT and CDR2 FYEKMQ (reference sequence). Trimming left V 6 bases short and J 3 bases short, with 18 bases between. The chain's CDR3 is CASRRETGSGKNIQYF. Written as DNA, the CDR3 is TGTGCCAGCAGAAGGGAGACCGGGTCGGGCAAAAACATTCAGTACTTC.

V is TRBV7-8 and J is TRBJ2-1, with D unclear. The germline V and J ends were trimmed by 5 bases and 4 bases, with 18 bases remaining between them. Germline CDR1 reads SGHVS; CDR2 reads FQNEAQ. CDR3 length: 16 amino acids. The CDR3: CASSAPTRSLYNEQFF. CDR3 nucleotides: TGTGCCAGCAGCGCACCCACCCGATCCCTATACAATGAGCAGTTCTTC.

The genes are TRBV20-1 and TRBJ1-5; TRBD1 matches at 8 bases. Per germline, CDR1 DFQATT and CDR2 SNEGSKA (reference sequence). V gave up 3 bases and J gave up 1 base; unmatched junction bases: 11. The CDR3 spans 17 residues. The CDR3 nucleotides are TGCAGTGCTAGTCTCCTCGTAGGACAGGGAAGCAATCAGCCCCAGCATTTT. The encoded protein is CSASLLVGQGSNQPQHF.

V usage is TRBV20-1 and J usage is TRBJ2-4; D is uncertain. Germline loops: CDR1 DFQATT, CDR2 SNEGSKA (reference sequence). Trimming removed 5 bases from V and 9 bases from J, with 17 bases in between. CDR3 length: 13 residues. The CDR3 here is CSAYTNLRSIQYF. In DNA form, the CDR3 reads TGCAGTGCTTACACCAACCTACGGAGCATTCAGTACTTC.

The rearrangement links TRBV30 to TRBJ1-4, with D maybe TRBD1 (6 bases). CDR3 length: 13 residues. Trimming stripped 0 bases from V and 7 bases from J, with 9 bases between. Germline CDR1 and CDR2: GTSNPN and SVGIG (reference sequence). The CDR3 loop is CAWSVQGSEKLFF. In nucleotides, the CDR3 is TGTGCCTGGAGTGTACAGGGTAGTGAAAAACTGTTTTTT.

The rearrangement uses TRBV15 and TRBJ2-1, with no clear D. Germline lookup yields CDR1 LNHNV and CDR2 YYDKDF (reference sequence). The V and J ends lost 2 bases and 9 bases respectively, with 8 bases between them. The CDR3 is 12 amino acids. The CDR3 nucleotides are TGTGCCACCAGCAGATTGGGTACTGAGCAGTTCTTC. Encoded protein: CATSRLGTEQFF.

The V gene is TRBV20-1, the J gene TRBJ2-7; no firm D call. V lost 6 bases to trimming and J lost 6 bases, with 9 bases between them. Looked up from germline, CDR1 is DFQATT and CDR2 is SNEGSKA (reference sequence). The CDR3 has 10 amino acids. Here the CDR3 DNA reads TGCAGTGCGCTTTGGACCGAGCAGTACTTC. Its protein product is CSALWTEQYF.

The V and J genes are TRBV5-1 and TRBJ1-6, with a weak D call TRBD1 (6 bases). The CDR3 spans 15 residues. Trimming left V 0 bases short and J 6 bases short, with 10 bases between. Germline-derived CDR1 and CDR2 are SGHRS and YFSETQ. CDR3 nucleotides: TGCGCCAGCAGCTTGGTGGGCAGGGGTAATTCACCCCTCCACTTT. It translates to CASSLVGRGNSPLHF.

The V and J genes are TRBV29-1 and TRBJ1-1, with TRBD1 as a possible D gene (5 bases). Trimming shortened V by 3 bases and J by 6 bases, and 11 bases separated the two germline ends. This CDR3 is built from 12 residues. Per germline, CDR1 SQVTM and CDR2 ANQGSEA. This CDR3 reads CSVELLGAEAFF. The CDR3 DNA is TGCAGCGTTGAGCTTTTGGGGGCTGAAGCTTTCTTT.

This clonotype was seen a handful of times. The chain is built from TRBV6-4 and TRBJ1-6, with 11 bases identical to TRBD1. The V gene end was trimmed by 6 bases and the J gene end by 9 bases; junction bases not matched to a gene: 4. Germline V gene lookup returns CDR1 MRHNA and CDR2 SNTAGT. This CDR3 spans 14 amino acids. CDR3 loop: CASSGTGGGSPLHF. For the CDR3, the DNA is TGTGCCAGCAGCGGGACAGGGGGTGGTTCACCCCTCCACTTT.